This T cell receptor (beta chain) was sequenced for a study of blood T cell repertoires in COVID-19. Study summary: Whether acute or convalescent, the COVID-19 samples came from the United States, Italy and Spain.

The assay was immunoSEQ multiplex PCR, and TCRdb's table has in-frame clones only and misses some. The sample shows tens of thousands of clones, over 75% of them seen only once. Enrolment of Seattle patients took place during active infection, and they were followed longitudinally. The V and J ends lost 9 bases and 2 bases respectively, with 20 bases between them. Germline V CDR1 and CDR2: LNHDA, SQIVND (reference sequence). This CDR3 comprises 15 residues. What was sequenced was peripheral blood. This receptor was obtained from a woman in her sixties with COVID-19, enrolled during active disease. The chain employs TRBV19 and TRBJ2-7; D possibly corresponds to TRBD2 (6 bases). For the CDR3, the DNA is TGTGCCAGCTCCTTGATGGGGGACTCGACCTACGAGCAGTACTTC. The encoded protein is CASSLMGDSTYEQYF.